A selection of T cell receptor beta chains follows, all from one sample in a study of shared clonotypes between healthy human individuals. Only in-frame clones appear in the TCRdb table, and some are missing; sequencing was by immunoSEQ multiplex PCR. The sample includes some 2,000,000 clones, approximately 95% seen only once; the top ten take approximately 0.13%. Sequenced material: naive CD4+ T cells sorted from blood. These receptors were taken from a man aged 18 to 30 in good health. Both conserved end residues are part of each CDR3. A D gene is named only where the DNA matches it firmly. Clone size, where shown, is once, few, many, or a class for clones that have expanded.

V: TRBV5-1; D: -; size: -; J: TRBJ2-2; DNA: TGCGCCAGCAGCTTGTATCTTATCGGGGAGCTGTTTTTT; CDR3: CASSLYLIGELFF
V: TRBV4-1; D: -; size: -; J: TRBJ1-5; DNA: TGCGCCAGCAGCCAAGAACCAAGCAATCAGCCCCAGCATTTT; CDR3: CASSQEPSNQPQHF
V: TRBV5-1; D: TRBD1; size: -; J: TRBJ2-7; DNA: TGCGCCAGCAGCTCGACCCCGGGACAGGGGGCGGACGAGCAGTACTTC; CDR3: CASSSTPGQGADEQYF
V: TRBV21-1; D: -; size: -; J: TRBJ1-2; DNA: TGTGCCAGCAGCAGAGGACAGGGCGGTGGCTACACCTTC; CDR3: CASSRGQGGGYTF
V: TRBV19; D: TRBD2; size: -; J: TRBJ2-1; DNA: TGTGCCAGTAGTGTGGGCTCCATGAAAGGGACTAGCGGGGCGAATGAGCAGTTCTTC; CDR3: CASSVGSMKGTSGANEQFF
V: TRBV5-1; D: -; size: -; J: TRBJ1-3; DNA: TGCGCCAGCAGCCCCGGAACGAGTTTGGGAAACACCATATATTTT; CDR3: CASSPGTSLGNTIYF
V: TRBV5-1; D: -; size: once; J: TRBJ2-5; DNA: TGCGCCAGCAGCTTGGGGACGGTACTCCAAGAGACCCAGTACTTC; CDR3: CASSLGTVLQETQYF
V: TRBV11-2; D: TRBD2; size: -; J: TRBJ2-5; DNA: TGTGCCAGCAGCCGGACTAGCGGGAGAGGGGAGACCCAGTACTTC; CDR3: CASSRTSGRGETQYF
V: TRBV6-5; D: -; size: -; J: TRBJ2-1; DNA: TGTGCCAGCAGTGCCAGGGGAGGCCATGAGCAGTTCTTC; CDR3: CASSARGGHEQFF
V: TRBV5-6; D: TRBD1; size: -; J: TRBJ1-2; DNA: TGTGCCAGCAGGGCCGGTGACAGGGTGACCTATGGCTACACCTTC; CDR3: CASRAGDRVTYGYTF
V: TRBV6-5; D: -; size: -; J: TRBJ2-7; DNA: TGTGCCAGCAGTAACACCTTCTACGAGCAGTACTTC; CDR3: CASSNTFYEQYF
V: TRBV27; D: TRBD1; size: -; J: TRBJ1-5; DNA: TGTGCCAGCAGTTTATTAGGGGGCGGCAATCAGCCCCAGCATTTT; CDR3: CASSLLGGGNQPQHF
V: TRBV7-8; D: -; size: -; J: TRBJ2-6; DNA: TGTGCCAGCAGCTTGGTGGGGGCCGGTGGGGCCAACGTCCTGACTTTC; CDR3: CASSLVGAGGANVLTF
V: TRBV11-2; D: -; size: -; J: TRBJ2-3; DNA: TGTGCCAGCAGCTTACAGGCTTTCCCCGCCGATACGCAGTATTTT; CDR3: CASSLQAFPADTQYF
V: TRBV10-3; D: -; size: -; J: TRBJ2-3; DNA: TGTGCCATCAAAGCAAGCACAGATACGCAGTATTTT; CDR3: CAIKASTDTQYF
V: TRBV6-5; D: TRBD1; size: -; J: TRBJ1-5; DNA: TGTGCCAGCAGCCCAGGGGGACAGGGGGGTCAGCCCCAGCATTTT; CDR3: CASSPGGQGGQPQHF
V: TRBV30; D: -; size: -; J: TRBJ2-7; DNA: TGTGCCTGGAGTGCAGGGAGGTGGGAGCAGTACTTC; CDR3: CAWSAGRWEQYF
V: TRBV5-1; D: -; size: -; J: TRBJ2-2; DNA: TGCGCCAGCAGCTTGGTATCCCTGAGCACCGGGGAGCTGTTTTTT; CDR3: CASSLVSLSTGELFF
V: TRBV14; D: -; size: -; J: TRBJ2-3; DNA: TGTGCCAGCAGCTTCACGATGCGTCCCACAGATACGCAGTATTTT; CDR3: CASSFTMRPTDTQYF
V: TRBV6-5; D: -; size: -; J: TRBJ2-3; DNA: TGTGCCAGCAGTTATCAGGGCAGGGGCCTCACAGATACGCAGTATTTT; CDR3: CASSYQGRGLTDTQYF
V: TRBV10-3; D: -; size: -; J: TRBJ2-1; DNA: TGTGCCATCACACAGGGAAATGAGCAGTTCTTC; CDR3: CAITQGNEQFF
V: TRBV4-3; D: TRBD1; size: -; J: TRBJ1-2; DNA: TGCGCCAGCAGCCAAGTGGCTTCCGGGACAGCCTTGGAGGGCTACACCTTC; CDR3: CASSQVASGTALEGYTF
V: TRBV5-1; D: TRBD2; size: -; J: TRBJ2-1; DNA: TGCGCCAGCAGCGTCACCGGGACTAGCGGCTACAATGAGCAGTTCTTC; CDR3: CASSVTGTSGYNEQFF
V: TRBV19; D: TRBD1; size: -; J: TRBJ2-7; DNA: TGTGCCAGTAGTAGAGGACAGGCCTCCTACGAGCAGTACTTC; CDR3: CASSRGQASYEQYF
V: TRBV2; D: TRBD1; size: -; J: TRBJ1-1; DNA: TGTGCCAGCAGTCTTACAGGGGCCCCGAACACTGAAGCTTTCTTT; CDR3: CASSLTGAPNTEAFF
V: TRBV28; D: -; size: -; J: TRBJ2-5; DNA: TGTGCCAGCAGTTTATCATCGGGGTCCAGGAAAGAGACCCAGTACTTC; CDR3: CASSLSSGSRKETQYF
V: TRBV19; D: -; size: -; J: TRBJ1-6; DNA: TGTGCCAGTAGTATATCTCTAGGGGATAATTCACCCCTCCACTTT; CDR3: CASSISLGDNSPLHF
V: TRBV7-2; D: TRBD1; size: -; J: TRBJ2-2; DNA: TGTGCCAGCAGCCCACGGGGGACAGGGGCCACCGGGGAGCTGTTTTTT; CDR3: CASSPRGTGATGELFF
V: TRBV11-3; D: TRBD2; size: -; J: TRBJ2-2; DNA: TGTGCCAGCAGCCCACAGCGGGAGAAGAACACCGGGGAGCTGTTTTTT; CDR3: CASSPQREKNTGELFF
V: TRBV9; D: -; size: -; J: TRBJ2-5; DNA: TGTGCCAGCAGCGTAGAAGGCAGCAGGGAGACCCAGTACTTC; CDR3: CASSVEGSRETQYF
V: TRBV7-8; D: -; size: once; J: TRBJ2-5; DNA: TGTGCCAGCAGCTTAGCGCGCGGAGAGACCCAGTACTTC; CDR3: CASSLARGETQYF
V: TRBV19; D: -; size: -; J: TRBJ2-1; DNA: TGTGCCAGTAACGCGGGTGGCCTCTCCTACAATGAGCAGTTCTTC; CDR3: CASNAGGLSYNEQFF
V: TRBV28; D: TRBD1; size: -; J: TRBJ2-7; DNA: TGTGCCAGCAGTACCTCGGGGACAGGGGCCTACGAGCAGTACTTC; CDR3: CASSTSGTGAYEQYF
V: TRBV5-1; D: -; size: -; J: TRBJ2-5; DNA: TGCGCCAGCACATTGGGGGGCGGGGAGACCCAGTACTTC; CDR3: CASTLGGGETQYF
V: TRBV4-3; D: -; size: -; J: TRBJ2-6; DNA: TGCGCCAGCAGCCAAGTCTGGACGGCCTCTGGGGCCAACGTCCTGACTTTC; CDR3: CASSQVWTASGANVLTF
V: TRBV2; D: -; size: -; J: TRBJ1-2; DNA: TGTGCCAGCAGTGTTAGGAATGGCTACACCTTC; CDR3: CASSVRNGYTF
V: TRBV7-9; D: TRBD2; size: -; J: TRBJ2-1; DNA: TGTGCCAGCAGCTTAGGCGTCGACCGGGGGGATCAGTTCTTC; CDR3: CASSLGVDRGDQFF
V: TRBV7-2; D: -; size: -; J: TRBJ1-2; DNA: TGTGCCAGCAGCTTAGTTCGGGGCTTTGTTAACTATGGCTACACCTTC; CDR3: CASSLVRGFVNYGYTF
V: TRBV5-1; D: -; size: -; J: TRBJ1-1; DNA: TGCGCCAGCAGCTTGGTGTCAAATACTGAAGCTTTCTTT; CDR3: CASSLVSNTEAFF
V: TRBV5-1; D: TRBD2; size: -; J: TRBJ2-1; DNA: TGCGCCAGCAGCTTGGCCTTGGCTAGCGGGAGCAATGAGCAGTTCTTC; CDR3: CASSLALASGSNEQFF
V: TRBV6-6; D: TRBD1; size: -; J: TRBJ1-1; DNA: TGTGCCAGCAGTTCAGGACAGGGAGCGAACACTGAAGCTTTCTTT; CDR3: CASSSGQGANTEAFF
V: TRBV6-1; D: TRBD1; size: -; J: TRBJ2-2; DNA: TGTGCCAGCAGTGCGGGACAGGGGGCGAACACCGGGGAGCTGTTTTTT; CDR3: CASSAGQGANTGELFF
V: TRBV7-9; D: TRBD1; size: -; J: TRBJ1-3; DNA: TGTGCCAGCACCAAAACTAGGGGACAGGGAAACACCATATATTTT; CDR3: CASTKTRGQGNTIYF
V: TRBV27; D: -; size: -; J: TRBJ1-6; DNA: TGTGCCAGCAGTCCCCTCCGGGGGGCACATAATTCACCCCTCCACTTT; CDR3: CASSPLRGAHNSPLHF
V: TRBV4-1; D: -; size: -; J: TRBJ1-5; DNA: TGCGCCAGCAGTCAAGTTTGGGGCAATCAGCCCCAGCATTTT; CDR3: CASSQVWGNQPQHF
V: TRBV19; D: TRBD1; size: -; J: TRBJ1-2; DNA: TGTGCCAGTAGTTTCGAGGACAGGGGGCCGGGAGGCTACACCTTC; CDR3: CASSFEDRGPGGYTF
V: TRBV6-5; D: -; size: -; J: TRBJ1-3; DNA: TGTGCCAGCAGTTACGGGGGACTTGGCTCTGGAAACACCATATATTTT; CDR3: CASSYGGLGSGNTIYF
V: TRBV4-1; D: -; size: -; J: TRBJ1-1; DNA: TGCGCCAGCAGCCAAGATCGGGTCAGGGTCACTGAAGCTTTCTTT; CDR3: CASSQDRVRVTEAFF
V: TRBV9; D: -; size: -; J: TRBJ2-3; DNA: TGTGCCAGCAGCGTAGGACAGGTCGGGACAGATACGCAGTATTTT; CDR3: CASSVGQVGTDTQYF
V: TRBV7-9; D: -; size: once; J: TRBJ2-3; DNA: TGTGCCAGCAGCTCGGGAAAGCGGGCTAGCACAGATACGCAGTATTTT; CDR3: CASSSGKRASTDTQYF
V: TRBV6-5; D: TRBD1; size: -; J: TRBJ2-7; DNA: TGTGCCAGCAGTAGACAGGGTAACTACGAGCAGTACTTC; CDR3: CASSRQGNYEQYF
V: TRBV14; D: TRBD2; size: -; J: TRBJ2-7; DNA: TGTGCCAGCAGCCAAGGACTAGCGGGGGGACCCGGGGGCGAGCAGTACTTC; CDR3: CASSQGLAGGPGGEQYF